These 3 T cell receptor beta chains originate from one sample sequenced in a study of blood T cell repertoires in COVID-19 (dated by TCRdb to 2018 to 2020). Receptor amplification or capture employed the immunoSEQ multiplex PCR assay. TCRdb obtained this table from immuneACCESS and retained in-frame rearrangements with V and J assigned. These tables miss some clones; where compared with another copy, unresolved V genes account for less than half of the shortfall, and the remainder is unexplained. Recorded for this sample are about 160,000 clones; over 70% of them occurred a single time. The top ten clonotypes cover 5.6% of the sample. The material sequenced was PBMCs or T cells enriched from blood (not recorded which). These receptors came from a woman in her 40s with acute COVID-19.

This chain connects TRBV6-2 or TRBV6-3 to TRBJ2-7, with 9 nucleotides matching TRBD1. Germline trimming cut 5 bases from V and 7 bases from J; bases unmatched to any gene: 12. The germline V gene encodes CDR1 MNHEY and CDR2 SVGEGT. The CDR3 is made up of 15 amino acids. The CDR3 nucleotides read TGTGCCAGCAGTAGGCGGGGACAGGGTGTCGAAGAGCAGTACTTC. Translated, it gives CASSRRGQGVEEQYF.

This chain connects TRBV2 to TRBJ2-3, with a possible D match to TRBD1 (5 bases). CDR1 SNHLY and CDR2 FYNNEI come from the germline V gene. V lost 6 bases to trimming and J lost 0 bases, with 16 bases between them. The CDR3 has 16 residues. The CDR3: CASRSAGSRSTDTQYF. The CDR3 DNA reads TGTGCCAGCAGGTCGGCAGGGTCCCGGAGCACAGATACGCAGTATTTT. The full variable domain, in which reference TRBV2 and TRBJ2-3 provide the parts outside the CDR3, is EPEVTQTPSHQVTQMGQEVILRCVPISNHLYFYWYRQILGQKVEFLVSFYNNEISEKSEIFDDQFSVERPDGSNFTLKIRSTKLEDSAMYFCASRSAGSRSTDTQYFGPGTRLTVL.

This clone appeared once. This chain links TRBV5-4 with TRBJ1-2; maybe TRBD1 (5 bases). This CDR3 has 13 amino acids. Germline CDR1 is SGHNT and CDR2 is YYREEE (reference sequence). Trimming took 4 bases from V and 8 from J, leaving 15 bases between them. In nucleotides, the CDR3 is TGTGCCAGCAGCAGTGGGACGGAGGGAGGCTACACCTTC. It is translated as CASSSGTEGGYTF.